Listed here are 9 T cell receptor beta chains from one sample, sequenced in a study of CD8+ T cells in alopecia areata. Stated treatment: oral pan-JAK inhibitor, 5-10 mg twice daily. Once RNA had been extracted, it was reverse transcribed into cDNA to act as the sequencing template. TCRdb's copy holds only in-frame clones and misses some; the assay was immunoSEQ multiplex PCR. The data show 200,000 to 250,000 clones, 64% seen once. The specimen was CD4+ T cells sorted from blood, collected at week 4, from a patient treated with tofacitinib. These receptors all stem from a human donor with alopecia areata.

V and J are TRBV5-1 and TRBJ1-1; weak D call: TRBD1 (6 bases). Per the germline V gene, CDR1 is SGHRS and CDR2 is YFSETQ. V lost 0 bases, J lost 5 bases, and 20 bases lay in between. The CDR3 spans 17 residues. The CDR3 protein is CASSLGSGARDLTEAFF. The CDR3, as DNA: TGCGCCAGCAGCTTGGGATCGGGGGCGCGGGATTTGACTGAAGCTTTCTTT.

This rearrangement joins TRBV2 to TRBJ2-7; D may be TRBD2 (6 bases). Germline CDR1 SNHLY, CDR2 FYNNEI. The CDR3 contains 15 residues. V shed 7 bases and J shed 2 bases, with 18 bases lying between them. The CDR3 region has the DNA TGTGCCAGCAAGACCCAAATGGCGGGGACCTACGAGCAGTACTTC. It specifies CASKTQMAGTYEQYF. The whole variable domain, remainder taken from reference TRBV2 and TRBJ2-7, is EPEVTQTPSHQVTQMGQEVILRCVPISNHLYFYWYRQILGQKVEFLVSFYNNEISEKSEIFDDQFSVERPDGSNFTLKIRSTKLEDSAMYFCASKTQMAGTYEQYFGPGTRLTVT.

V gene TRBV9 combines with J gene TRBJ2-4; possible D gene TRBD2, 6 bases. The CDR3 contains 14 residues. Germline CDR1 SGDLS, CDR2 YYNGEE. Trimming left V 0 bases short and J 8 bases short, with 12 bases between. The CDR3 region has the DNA TGTGCCAGCAGCGTAGGAGGAGGGGCGGACATTCAGTACTTC. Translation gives CASSVGGGADIQYF.

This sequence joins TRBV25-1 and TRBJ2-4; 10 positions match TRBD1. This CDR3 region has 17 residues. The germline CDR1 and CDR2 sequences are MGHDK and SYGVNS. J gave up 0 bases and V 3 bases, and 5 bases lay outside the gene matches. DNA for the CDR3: TGTGCCAGCAGTGACGGGACAGGGGCCCTAGCCAAAAACATTCAGTACTTC. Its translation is CASSDGTGALAKNIQYF.

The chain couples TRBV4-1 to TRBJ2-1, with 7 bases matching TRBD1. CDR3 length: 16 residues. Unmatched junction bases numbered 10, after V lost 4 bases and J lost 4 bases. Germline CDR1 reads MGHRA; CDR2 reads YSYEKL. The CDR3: CASSPRGLATYNEQFF. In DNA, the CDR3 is TGCGCCAGCAGCCCAAGGGGGCTAGCAACGTACAATGAGCAGTTCTTC.

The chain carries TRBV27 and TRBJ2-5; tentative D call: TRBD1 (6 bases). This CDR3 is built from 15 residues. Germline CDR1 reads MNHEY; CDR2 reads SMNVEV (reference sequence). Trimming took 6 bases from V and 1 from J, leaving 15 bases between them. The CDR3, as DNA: TGTGCCAGCAGCCTTAGAACAGGGATCCAAGAGACCCAGTACTTC. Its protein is CASSLRTGIQETQYF.

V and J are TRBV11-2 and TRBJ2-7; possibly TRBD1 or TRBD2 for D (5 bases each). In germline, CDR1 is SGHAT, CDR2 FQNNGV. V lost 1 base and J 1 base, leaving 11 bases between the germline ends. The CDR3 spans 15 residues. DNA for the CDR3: TGTGCCAGCAGCTTAGCCCCGGGACCTTCCTACGAGCAGTACTTC. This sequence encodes CASSLAPGPSYEQYF.

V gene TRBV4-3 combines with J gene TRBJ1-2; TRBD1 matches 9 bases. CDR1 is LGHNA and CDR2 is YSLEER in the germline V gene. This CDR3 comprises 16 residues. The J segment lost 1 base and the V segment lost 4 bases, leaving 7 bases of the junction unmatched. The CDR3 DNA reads TGCGCCAGCAGCCCCCATCCGGGACAGGGTAACTATGGCTACACCTTC. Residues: CASSPHPGQGNYGYTF.

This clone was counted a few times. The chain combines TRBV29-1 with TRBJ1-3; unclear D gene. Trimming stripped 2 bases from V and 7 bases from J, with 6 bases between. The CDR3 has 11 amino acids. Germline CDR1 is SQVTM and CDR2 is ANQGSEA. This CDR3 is CSVELGNTIYF. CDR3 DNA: TGCAGCGTTGAACTGGGGAACACCATATATTTT.